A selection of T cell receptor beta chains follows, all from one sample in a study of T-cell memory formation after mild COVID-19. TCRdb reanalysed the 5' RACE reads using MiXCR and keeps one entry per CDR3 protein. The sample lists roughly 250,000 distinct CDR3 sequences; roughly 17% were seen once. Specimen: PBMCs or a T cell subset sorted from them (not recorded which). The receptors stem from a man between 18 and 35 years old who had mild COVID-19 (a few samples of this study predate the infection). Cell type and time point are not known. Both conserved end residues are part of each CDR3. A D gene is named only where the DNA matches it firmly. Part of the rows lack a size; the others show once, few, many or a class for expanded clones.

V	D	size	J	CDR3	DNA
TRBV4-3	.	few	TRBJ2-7	CASSQDLFGGPYEQYF	TGCGCCAGCAGCCAAGACCTGTTCGGGGGGCCCTACGAGCAGTACTTC
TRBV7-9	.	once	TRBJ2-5	CATGYGYF	TGTGCCACAGGGTACGGGTACTTC
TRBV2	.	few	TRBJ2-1	CASRQPTYNEQFF	TGTGCCAGCAGACAGCCAACCTACAATGAGCAGTTCTTC
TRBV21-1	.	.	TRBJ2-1	CASSKEAGYNEQFF	TGTGCCAGCAGCAAAGAGGCGGGATACAATGAGCAGTTCTTC
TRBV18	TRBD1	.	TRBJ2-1	CASSPEDRGNNEQFF	TGTGCCAGCTCACCGGAGGACAGGGGTAACAATGAGCAGTTCTTC
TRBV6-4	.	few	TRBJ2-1	CASAKDAGYEQFF	TGTGCCAGCGCAAAGGACGCAGGCTATGAGCAGTTCTTC
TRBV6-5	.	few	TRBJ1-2	CASSYGGPNYGYTF	TGTGCCAGCAGTTACGGGGGTCCAAACTATGGCTACACCTTC
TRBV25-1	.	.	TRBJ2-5	CASSDELAQETQYF	TGTGCCAGCAGTGATGAACTAGCCCAAGAGACCCAGTACTTC
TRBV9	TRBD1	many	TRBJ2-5	CASSVDGMGQGETQYF	TGTGCCAGCAGCGTAGACGGGATGGGACAGGGTGAGACCCAGTACTTC
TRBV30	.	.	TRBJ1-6	CAWSVVRGGSPLHF	TGTGCCTGGAGTGTAGTAAGGGGCGGATCACCCCTCCACTTT
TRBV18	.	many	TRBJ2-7	CASSSYGEQYF	TGTGCCAGCTCATCGTATGGCGAGCAGTACTTC
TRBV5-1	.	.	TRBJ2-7	CASRPTGLGEQYF	TGCGCCAGCAGACCTACAGGATTAGGCGAGCAGTACTTC
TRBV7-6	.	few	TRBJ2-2	CASSLGQNRELFF	TGTGCCAGCAGCTTAGGCCAGAACCGGGAGCTGTTTTTT
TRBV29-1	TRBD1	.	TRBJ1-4	CSACFPGQGSNEKLFF	TGCAGCGCCTGTTTCCCGGGACAGGGATCTAATGAAAAACTGTTTTTT
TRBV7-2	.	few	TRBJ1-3	CASSGDLGVVEHF	TGTGCCAGCAGCGGGGACTTAGGAGTGGTCGAGCATTTT
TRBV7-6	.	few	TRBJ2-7	CASSSASFPGLMGLEQYF	TGTGCCAGCAGCTCCGCCTCTTTCCCAGGCCTAATGGGGCTCGAGCAGTACTTC
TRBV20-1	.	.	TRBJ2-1	CSAPAQQAHNEQFF	TGCAGTGCACCCGCCCAGCAGGCCCACAATGAGCAGTTCTTC
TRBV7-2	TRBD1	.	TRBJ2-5	CASSIWTGAQETQYF	TGTGCCAGCAGCATCTGGACAGGCGCCCAAGAGACCCAGTACTTC
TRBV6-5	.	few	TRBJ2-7	CASSYSGVGGEQYF	TGTGCCAGCAGTTACTCAGGGGTGGGAGGCGAGCAGTACTTC
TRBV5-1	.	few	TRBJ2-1	CASSFGRGAYNEQFF	TGCGCCAGCAGCTTTGGCCGGGGGGCGTACAATGAGCAGTTCTTC
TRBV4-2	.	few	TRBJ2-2	CASSQERNLYTGELFF	TGTGCCAGCAGCCAAGAGCGGAACCTTTACACCGGGGAGCTGTTTTTT
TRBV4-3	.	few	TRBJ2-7	CASSHILTDYEQYF	TGCGCCAGCAGCCACATACTGACAGACTACGAGCAGTACTTC
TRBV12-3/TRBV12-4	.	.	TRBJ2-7	CASGQPAVYEQYF	TGTGCCAGCGGTCAACCCGCGGTCTACGAGCAGTACTTC
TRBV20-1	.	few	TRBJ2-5	CSYPSGETQYF	TGCAGCTACCCTAGTGGGGAGACCCAGTACTTC
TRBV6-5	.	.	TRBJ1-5	CASSYRRGQPQHF	TGTGCCAGCAGTTACCGACGGGGACAGCCCCAGCATTTT
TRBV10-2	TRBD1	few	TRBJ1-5	CASSDSGGWPQHF	TGCGCCAGCAGTGACTCAGGGGGATGGCCCCAGCATTTT
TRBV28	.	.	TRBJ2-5	CASSLFLASSETQYF	TGTGCCAGCAGTTTATTCCTAGCTTCTTCGGAGACCCAGTACTTC
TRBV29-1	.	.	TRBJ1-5	CSVQGRGNQPQHF	TGCAGCGTCCAAGGACGAGGCAATCAGCCCCAGCATTTT
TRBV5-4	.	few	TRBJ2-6	CASSLDGLVAGANVLTF	TGTGCCAGCAGCTTGGACGGGCTGGTGGCTGGGGCCAACGTCCTGACTTTC
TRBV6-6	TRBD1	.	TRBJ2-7	CASSDPGQGYEQYF	TGTGCCAGCAGTGATCCGGGACAGGGCTACGAGCAGTACTTC
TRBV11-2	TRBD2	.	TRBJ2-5	CASSAGLAEPVAQYF	TGTGCCAGCAGCGCCGGACTAGCGGAGCCCGTCGCCCAGTACTTC
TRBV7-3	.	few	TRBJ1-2	CASSLDGQTYGYTF	TGTGCCAGCAGCTTAGATGGACAGACCTATGGCTACACCTTC
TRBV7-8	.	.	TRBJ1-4	CASSLTGYEKLFF	TGTGCCAGCAGCTTAACGGGGTATGAAAAACTGTTTTTT
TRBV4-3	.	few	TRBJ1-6	CASSQDSRDSPLHF	TGCGCCAGCAGCCAAGATTCGAGGGATTCACCCCTCCACTTT
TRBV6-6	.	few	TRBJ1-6	CASSYDPGSGGRKGSPLHF	TGTGCCAGCAGTTACGACCCGGGCAGCGGAGGGAGAAAGGGTTCACCCCTCCACTTT
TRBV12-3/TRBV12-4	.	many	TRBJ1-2	CASSPQSGHDGYTF	TGTGCCAGCAGTCCCCAATCGGGGCACGATGGCTACACCTTC
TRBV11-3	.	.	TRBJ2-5	CASSPAAQETQYF	TGTGCCAGCAGCCCGGCAGCCCAAGAGACCCAGTACTTC
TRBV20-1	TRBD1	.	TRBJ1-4	CSASPGQGKEKLFF	TGCAGTGCTTCTCCGGGACAGGGAAAAGAAAAACTGTTTTTT
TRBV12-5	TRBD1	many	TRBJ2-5	CASGWQGATETQYF	TGTGCTAGTGGTTGGCAGGGGGCGACAGAGACCCAGTACTTC
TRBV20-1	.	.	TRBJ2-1	CSGVKGSGGEQFF	TGCAGCGGGGTGAAGGGCTCAGGCGGTGAGCAGTTCTTC
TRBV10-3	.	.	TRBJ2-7	CAISVVDFKYEQYF	TGTGCCATCAGTGTTGTGGACTTCAAGTACGAGCAGTACTTC
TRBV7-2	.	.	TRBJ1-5	CASSLDRVGQPQHF	TGTGCCAGCAGCTTAGACAGGGTCGGTCAGCCCCAGCATTTT
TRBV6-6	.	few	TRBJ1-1	CASSTGGRGVPEAFF	TGTGCCAGCAGCACCGGGGGACGGGGGGTACCTGAAGCTTTCTTT
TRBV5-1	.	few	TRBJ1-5	CASSLGDGRNQPQHF	TGCGCCAGCAGCTTGGGGGACGGCCGCAATCAGCCCCAGCATTTT
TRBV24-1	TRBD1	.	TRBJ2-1	CATSDSSGTGAHNEQFF	TGTGCCACCAGTGATTCGTCAGGGACAGGGGCCCACAATGAGCAGTTCTTC
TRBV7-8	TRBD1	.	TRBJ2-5	CASSIGTGLETQYF	TGTGCCAGCAGCATAGGGACAGGGTTGGAGACCCAGTACTTC
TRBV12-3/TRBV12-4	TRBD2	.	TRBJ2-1	CAAAPSGGGNEQFF	TGTGCCGCCGCTCCTAGCGGGGGAGGGAATGAGCAGTTCTTC
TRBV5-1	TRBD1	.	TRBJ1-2	CASSEGTGDGYTF	TGCGCCAGCAGCGAGGGGACAGGCGATGGCTACACCTTC
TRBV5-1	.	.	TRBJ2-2	CASSLVAGSNTGELFF	TGCGCCAGCAGCTTAGTGGCGGGATCGAACACCGGGGAGCTGTTTTTT
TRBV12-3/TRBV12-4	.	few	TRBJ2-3	CASSTRRDTQYF	TGTGCCAGCAGTACCAGGAGAGATACGCAGTATTTT